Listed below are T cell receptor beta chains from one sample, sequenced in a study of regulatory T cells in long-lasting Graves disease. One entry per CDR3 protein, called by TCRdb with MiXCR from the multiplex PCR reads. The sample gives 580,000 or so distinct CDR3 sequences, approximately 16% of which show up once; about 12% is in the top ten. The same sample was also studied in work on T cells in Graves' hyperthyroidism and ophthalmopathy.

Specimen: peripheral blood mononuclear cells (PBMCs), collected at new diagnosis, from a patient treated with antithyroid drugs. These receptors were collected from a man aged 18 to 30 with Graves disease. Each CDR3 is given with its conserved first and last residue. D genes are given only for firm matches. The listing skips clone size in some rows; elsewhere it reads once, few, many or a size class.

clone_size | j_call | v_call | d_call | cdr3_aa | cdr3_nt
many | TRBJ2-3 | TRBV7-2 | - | CASSFMAWGFPDTQYF | TGTGCCAGCAGCTTTATGGCTTGGGGTTTCCCAGATACGCAGTATTTT
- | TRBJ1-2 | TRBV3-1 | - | CASSQLGEYGYTF | TGTGCCAGCAGCCAACTCGGGGAGTACGGCTACACCTTC
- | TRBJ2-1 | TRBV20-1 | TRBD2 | CSARPIVSGRAYEQFF | TGCAGTGCTAGACCTATTGTTAGCGGGAGGGCCTATGAGCAGTTCTTC
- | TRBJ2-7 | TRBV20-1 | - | CSARNPGETYEQYF | TGCAGTGCTAGAAACCCGGGGGAAACCTACGAGCAGTACTTC
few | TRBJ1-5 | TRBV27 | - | CASSEQGTQPQHF | TGTGCCAGCAGTGAACAGGGTACTCAGCCCCAGCATTTT
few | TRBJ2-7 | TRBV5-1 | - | CASNPGWGTYEQYF | TGCGCCAGCAACCCCGGGTGGGGGACCTACGAGCAGTACTTC
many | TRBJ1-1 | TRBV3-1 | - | CASSQPGTPGRTEAFF | TGTGCCAGCAGCCAGCCCGGGACTCCTGGACGTACTGAAGCTTTCTTT
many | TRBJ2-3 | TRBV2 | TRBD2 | CASIMGRAGTDTQYF | TGTGCCAGCATCATGGGGAGGGCGGGCACAGATACGCAGTATTTT
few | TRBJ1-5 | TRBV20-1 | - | CSASFPIGANQPQHF | TGCAGTGCTAGCTTTCCAATCGGGGCCAATCAGCCCCAGCATTTT
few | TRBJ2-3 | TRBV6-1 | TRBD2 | CASLTTGREGTDTQYF | TGTGCCAGCCTTACAACTGGGCGGGAGGGAACAGATACGCAGTATTTT
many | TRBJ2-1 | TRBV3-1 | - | CASSQRPSGSEQFF | TGTGCCAGCAGCCAGAGGCCCTCGGGAAGTGAGCAGTTCTTC
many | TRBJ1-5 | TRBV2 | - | CASSETGLDQPQHF | TGTGCCAGCAGTGAAACAGGGTTGGATCAGCCCCAGCATTTT
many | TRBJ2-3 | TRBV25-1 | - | CASSPTGRGVDTQYF | TGTGCCAGCAGTCCGACAGGCCGCGGTGTAGATACGCAGTATTTT
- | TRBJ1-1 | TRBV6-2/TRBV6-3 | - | CASSHRERSTEAFF | TGTGCCAGCAGTCACAGGGAAAGAAGCACTGAAGCTTTCTTT
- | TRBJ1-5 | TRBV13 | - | CASSLRSSGVSDQPQHF | TGTGCCAGCAGCTTACGTTCGTCCGGGGTCTCTGATCAGCCCCAGCATTTT
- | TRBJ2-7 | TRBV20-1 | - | CSALNPSGPSYEQYF | TGCAGTGCCCTGAATCCGAGCGGACCCTCCTACGAGCAGTACTTC
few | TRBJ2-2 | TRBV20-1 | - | CSARPAVGTGELFF | TGCAGTGCTAGGCCGGCTGTTGGTACCGGGGAGCTGTTTTTT
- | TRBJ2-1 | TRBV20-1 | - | CSASGRDGPINAYEQFF | TGCAGTGCTAGTGGCCGAGATGGACCGATTAACGCCTATGAGCAGTTCTTC
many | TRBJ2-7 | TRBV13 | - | CASSPGLESSYEQYF | TGTGCCAGCAGCCCGGGCCTCGAAAGCTCCTACGAGCAGTACTTC
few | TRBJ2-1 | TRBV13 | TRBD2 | CASSPRSSGDNEQFF | TGTGCCAGCAGCCCCCGTTCTAGCGGGGACAATGAGCAGTTCTTC
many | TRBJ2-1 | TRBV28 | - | CASLGTGHPYNEQFF | TGTGCCAGTCTCGGTACGGGACACCCCTACAATGAGCAGTTCTTC
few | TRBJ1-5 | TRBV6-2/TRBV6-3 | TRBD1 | CASRRRGGSSNQPQHF | TGTGCCAGCCGCCGGAGAGGGGGCAGTAGCAATCAGCCCCAGCATTTT
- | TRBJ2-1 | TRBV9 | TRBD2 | CASSVSSGGHNEQFF | TGTGCCAGCAGCGTATCTAGCGGGGGACACAATGAGCAGTTCTTC
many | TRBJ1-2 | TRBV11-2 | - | CASSPRDVPAGYGYTF | TGTGCCAGCAGCCCGAGGGACGTTCCTGCGGGCTATGGCTACACCTTC
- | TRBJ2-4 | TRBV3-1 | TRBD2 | CASSQEGGLAENIQYF | TGCGCCAGCAGCCAAGAGGGGGGACTAGCGGAAAACATTCAGTACTTC
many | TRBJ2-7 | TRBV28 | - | CATEEGSYEQYF | TGTGCCACTGAGGAGGGATCCTACGAGCAGTACTTC
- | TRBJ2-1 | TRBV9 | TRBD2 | CASSATGTSGSYNEQFF | TGTGCCAGCAGCGCAACCGGGACTAGCGGGAGCTACAATGAGCAGTTCTTC
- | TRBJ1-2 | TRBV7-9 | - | CASSYLTANYGYTF | TGTGCCAGCAGCTACCTGACAGCTAACTATGGCTACACCTTC
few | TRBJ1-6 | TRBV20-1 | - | CSAGSPLHF | TGCAGTGCGGGGTCACCCCTCCACTTT
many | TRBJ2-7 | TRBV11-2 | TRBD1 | CASSRGTGGDEREYYEQYF | TGTGCCAGCAGCCGCGGGACAGGGGGCGATGAGCGGGAGTACTACGAGCAGTACTTC
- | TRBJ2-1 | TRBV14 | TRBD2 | CASSQDPFSGRSYEQFF | TGTGCCAGCAGCCAAGATCCCTTTAGCGGGCGTTCCTACGAGCAGTTCTTC
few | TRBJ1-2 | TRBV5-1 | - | CASSLGSTAGYGYTF | TGCGCCAGCAGCTTGGGAAGCACGGCGGGTTATGGCTACACCTTC
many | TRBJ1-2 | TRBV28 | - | CASLRGTYYGYTF | TGTGCCAGCCTTAGAGGGACATACTATGGCTACACCTTC
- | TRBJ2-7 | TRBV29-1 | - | CSVEASNHEQYF | TGCAGCGTTGAAGCAAGCAACCACGAGCAGTACTTC
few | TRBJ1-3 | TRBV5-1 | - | CASSLRSSGNTIYF | TGCGCCAGCAGCTTGAGATCGTCCGGAAACACCATATATTTT
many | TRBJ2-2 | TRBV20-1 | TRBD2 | CSAWDKAGGTGELFF | TGCAGTGCTTGGGATAAAGCGGGAGGGACCGGGGAGCTGTTTTTT
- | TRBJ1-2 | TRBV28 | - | CASSLSRDAVYGYTF | TGTGCCAGCAGTTTATCTCGGGACGCAGTCTATGGCTACACCTTC
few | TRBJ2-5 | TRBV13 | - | CASSEPFGSGGTQYF | TGTGCCAGCAGCGAACCGTTCGGGTCCGGGGGGACCCAGTACTTC
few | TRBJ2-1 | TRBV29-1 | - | CSVHDTPGLKNEQFF | TGCAGCGTCCACGATACGCCGGGACTCAAAAATGAGCAGTTCTTC